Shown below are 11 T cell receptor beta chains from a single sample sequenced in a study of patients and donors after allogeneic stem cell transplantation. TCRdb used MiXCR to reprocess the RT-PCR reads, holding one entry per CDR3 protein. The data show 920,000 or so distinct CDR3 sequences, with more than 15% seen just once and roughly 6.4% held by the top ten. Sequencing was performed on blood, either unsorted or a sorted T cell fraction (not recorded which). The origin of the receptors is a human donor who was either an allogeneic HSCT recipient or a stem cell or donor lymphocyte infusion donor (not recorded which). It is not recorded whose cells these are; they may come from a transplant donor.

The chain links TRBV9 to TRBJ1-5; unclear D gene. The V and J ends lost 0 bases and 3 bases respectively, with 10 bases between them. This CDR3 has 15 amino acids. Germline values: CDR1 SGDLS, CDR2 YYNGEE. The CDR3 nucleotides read TGTGCCAGCAGCGTAGACGGTACAGACAATCAGCCCCAGCATTTT. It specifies CASSVDGTDNQPQHF.

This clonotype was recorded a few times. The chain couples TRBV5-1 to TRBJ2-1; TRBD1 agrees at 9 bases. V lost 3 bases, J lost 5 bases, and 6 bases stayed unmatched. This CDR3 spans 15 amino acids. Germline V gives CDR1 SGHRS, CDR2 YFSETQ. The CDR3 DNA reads TGCGCCAGCAGCTGGGACAGGGTATACAACAATGAGCAGTTCTTC. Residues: CASSWDRVYNNEQFF.

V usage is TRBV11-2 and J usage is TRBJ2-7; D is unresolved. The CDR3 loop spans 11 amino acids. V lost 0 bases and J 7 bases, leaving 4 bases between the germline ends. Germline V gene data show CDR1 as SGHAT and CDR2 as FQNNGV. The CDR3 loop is CASSLEREQYF. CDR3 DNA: TGTGCCAGCAGCTTAGAACGGGAGCAGTACTTC.

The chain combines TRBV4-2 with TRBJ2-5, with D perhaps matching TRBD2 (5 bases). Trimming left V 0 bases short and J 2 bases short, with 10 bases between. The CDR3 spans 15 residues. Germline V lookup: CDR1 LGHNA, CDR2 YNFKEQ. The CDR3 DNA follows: TGTGCCAGCAGCCAAGATGGGAGCGGTCAAGAGACCCAGTACTTC. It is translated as CASSQDGSGQETQYF.

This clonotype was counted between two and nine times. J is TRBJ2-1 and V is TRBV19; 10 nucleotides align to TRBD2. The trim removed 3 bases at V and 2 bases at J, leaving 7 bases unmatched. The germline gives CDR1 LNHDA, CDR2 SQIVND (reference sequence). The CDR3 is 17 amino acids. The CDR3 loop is CASSIRILAGTYNEQFF. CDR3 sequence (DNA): TGTGCCAGTAGTATCCGTATACTAGCGGGGACCTACAATGAGCAGTTCTTC.

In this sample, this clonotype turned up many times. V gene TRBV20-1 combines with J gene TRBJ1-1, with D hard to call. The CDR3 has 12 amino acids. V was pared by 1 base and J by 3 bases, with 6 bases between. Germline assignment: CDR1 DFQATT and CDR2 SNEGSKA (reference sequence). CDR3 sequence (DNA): TGCAGTGCTAGAGTGATCCACACTGAAGCTTTCTTT. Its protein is CSARVIHTEAFF.

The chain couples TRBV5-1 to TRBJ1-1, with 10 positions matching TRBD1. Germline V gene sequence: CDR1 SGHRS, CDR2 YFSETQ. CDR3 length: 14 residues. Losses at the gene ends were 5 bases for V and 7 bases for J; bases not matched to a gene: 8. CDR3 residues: CASSPPGQGIEAFF. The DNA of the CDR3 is TGCGCCAGCAGTCCTCCGGGACAGGGGATTGAAGCTTTCTTT.

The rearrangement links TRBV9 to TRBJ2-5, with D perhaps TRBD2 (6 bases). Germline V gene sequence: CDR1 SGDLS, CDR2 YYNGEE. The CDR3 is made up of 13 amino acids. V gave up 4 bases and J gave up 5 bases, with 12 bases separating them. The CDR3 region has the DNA TGTGCCAGCAGCAACGGGACTCTGGAGACCCAGTACTTC. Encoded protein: CASSNGTLETQYF.

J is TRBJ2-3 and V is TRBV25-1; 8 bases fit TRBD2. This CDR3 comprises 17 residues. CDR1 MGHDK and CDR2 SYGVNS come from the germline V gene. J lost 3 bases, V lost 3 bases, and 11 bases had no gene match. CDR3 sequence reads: CASSEPSFGLATDTQYF. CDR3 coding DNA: TGTGCCAGCAGTGAGCCCTCGTTCGGACTAGCTACAGATACGCAGTATTTT.

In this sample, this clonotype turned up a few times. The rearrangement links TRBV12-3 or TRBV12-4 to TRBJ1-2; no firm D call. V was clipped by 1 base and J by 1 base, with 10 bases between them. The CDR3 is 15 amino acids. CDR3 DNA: TGTGCCAGCAGTTTAGGGGCGGCCCTTAACTATGGCTACACCTTC. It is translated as CASSLGAALNYGYTF.

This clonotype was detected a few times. CDR3 DNA: TGTGCCAGCAGTTTAAGGTGGGACACCTATAATTCACCCCTCCACTTT. Encoded protein: CASSLRWDTYNSPLHF. The chain joins TRBV27 to TRBJ1-6; tentative D call: TRBD1 (6 bases). Germline CDR1 is MNHEY and CDR2 is SMNVEV (reference sequence). The CDR3 covers 16 residues. Trimming stripped 2 bases from V and 2 bases from J, with 10 bases between.